Sequencing of this T cell receptor (beta chain) was carried out in a study of technical replicates of blood from several donors. Clones were sequenced by immunoSEQ multiplex PCR, and TCRdb holds only the in-frame ones, with some missing. The table has almost 90,000 clones, approximately 94% seen once; the top ten hold about 0.22%. Germline CDR1 reads LGHNA; CDR2 reads YNFKEQ. CDR3 size: 12 residues. The ends were cut back, 6 bases at V and 9 bases at J, with 14 bases in the middle. The sequence was obtained from a human donor in good health. The sequencing sample was made of T cells isolated from PBMCs. This sequence joins TRBV4-2 and TRBJ1-2, with D perhaps TRBD1 (5 bases). Written as DNA, the CDR3 is TGTGCCAGCAGGGATAGGGGAGGGAGCTACACCTTC. Translated, it gives CASRDRGGSYTF.